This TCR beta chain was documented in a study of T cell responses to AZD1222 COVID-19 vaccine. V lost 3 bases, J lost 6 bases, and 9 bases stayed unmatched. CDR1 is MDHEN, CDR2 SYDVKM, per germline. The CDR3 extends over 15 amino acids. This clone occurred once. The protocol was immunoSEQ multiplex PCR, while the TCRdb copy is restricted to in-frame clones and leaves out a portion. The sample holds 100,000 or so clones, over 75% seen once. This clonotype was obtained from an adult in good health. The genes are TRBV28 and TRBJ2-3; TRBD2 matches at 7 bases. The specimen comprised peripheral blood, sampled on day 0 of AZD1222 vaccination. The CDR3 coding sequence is TGTGCCAGCAGTTTTAGGACTAGTCAATCTGATACGCAGTATTTT. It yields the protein CASSFRTSQSDTQYF.